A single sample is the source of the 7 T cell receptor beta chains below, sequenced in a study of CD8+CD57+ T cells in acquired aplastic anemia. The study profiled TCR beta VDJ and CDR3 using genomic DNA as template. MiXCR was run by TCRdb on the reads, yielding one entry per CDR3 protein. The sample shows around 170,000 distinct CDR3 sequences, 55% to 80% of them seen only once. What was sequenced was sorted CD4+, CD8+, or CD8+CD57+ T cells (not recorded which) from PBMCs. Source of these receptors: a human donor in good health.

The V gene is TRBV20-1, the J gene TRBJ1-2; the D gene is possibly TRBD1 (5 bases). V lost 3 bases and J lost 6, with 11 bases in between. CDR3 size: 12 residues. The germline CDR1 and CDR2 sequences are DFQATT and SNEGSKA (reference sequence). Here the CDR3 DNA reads TGCAGTGCTAGGAGTCGGGGCGATGGCTACACCTTC. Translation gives CSARSRGDGYTF.

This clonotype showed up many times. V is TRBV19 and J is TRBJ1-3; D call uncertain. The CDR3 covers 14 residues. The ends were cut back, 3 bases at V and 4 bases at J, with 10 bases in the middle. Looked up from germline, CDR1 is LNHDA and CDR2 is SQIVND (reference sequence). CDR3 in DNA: TGTGCCAGTAGTATTACCTCGGGCGGAAACACCATATATTTT. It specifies CASSITSGGNTIYF.

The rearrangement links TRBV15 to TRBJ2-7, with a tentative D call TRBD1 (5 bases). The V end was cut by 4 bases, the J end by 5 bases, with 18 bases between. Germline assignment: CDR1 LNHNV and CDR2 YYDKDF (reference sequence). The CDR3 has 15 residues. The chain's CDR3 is CATSTPHRSSDEQYF. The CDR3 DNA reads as TGTGCCACCAGCACACCCCACAGGTCTTCTGACGAGCAGTACTTC.

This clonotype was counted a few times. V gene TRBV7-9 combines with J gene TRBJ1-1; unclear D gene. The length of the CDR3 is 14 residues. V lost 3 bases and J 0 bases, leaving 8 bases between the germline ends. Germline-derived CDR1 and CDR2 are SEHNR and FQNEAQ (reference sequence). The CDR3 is CASSLTSMNTEAFF. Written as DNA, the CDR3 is TGTGCCAGCAGCTTGACAAGCATGAACACTGAAGCTTTCTTT.

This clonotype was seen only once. CDR3 nucleotides: TGCAGTGCTCCCCGGTCGGGGGCAGCCTACGAGCAGTACTTC. It specifies CSAPRSGAAYEQYF. The chain combines TRBV20-1 with TRBJ2-7, with D perhaps given as TRBD1 or TRBD2 (6 bases each). The length of the CDR3 is 14 residues. Germline values: CDR1 DFQATT, CDR2 SNEGSKA (reference sequence). Between the trimmed V and J ends, which lost 5 bases and 2 bases, there was a span of 16 bases.

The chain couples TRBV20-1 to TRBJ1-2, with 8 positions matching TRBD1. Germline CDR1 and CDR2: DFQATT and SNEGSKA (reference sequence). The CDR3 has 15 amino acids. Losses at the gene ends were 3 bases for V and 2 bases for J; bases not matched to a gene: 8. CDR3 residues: CSASGAGGWNYGYTF. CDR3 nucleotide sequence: TGCAGTGCTAGTGGGGCAGGGGGCTGGAACTATGGCTACACCTTC.

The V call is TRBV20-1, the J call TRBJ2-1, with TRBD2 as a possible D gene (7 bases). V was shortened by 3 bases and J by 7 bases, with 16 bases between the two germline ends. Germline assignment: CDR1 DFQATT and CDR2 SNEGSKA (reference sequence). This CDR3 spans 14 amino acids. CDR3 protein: CSASWGGAKNEQFF. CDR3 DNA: TGCAGTGCTAGTTGGGGGGGGGCAAAGAATGAGCAGTTCTTC.